This T cell receptor beta chain came from a study of a mutant IDH1 vaccine in newly diagnosed glioma. At the level of the study: Mean patient age was around 40 years; 62.5% were male and roughly 38% female. Patients arrived already treated with radiotherapy, temozolomide, or both, most having had both.

This clone was picked up one time. Antigen: not known. This table comes from immunoSEQ multiplex PCR, and its TCRdb copy is limited to in-frame clones, with some not included. The sample yields 45,000 to 60,000 clones, around nine tenths seen once. Time point in this sample: week 35, safety follow-up. One vaccine dose held 300 ug of mutant IDH1 20-mer peptide and came with topical imiquimod. There are 13 residues in the CDR3. V lost 2 bases to trimming and J lost 2 bases, with 6 bases between them. Germline CDR1 MNHNS, CDR2 SASEGT. Study results and limitations: Seemingly, top peripheral T cell clonotype changes bore no relation to pseudoprogression.

The clonotype was recovered from a woman in her thirties or forties with glioma. The rearrangement joins TRBV6-1 to TRBJ1-1; D remains unclear. Specimen: PBMCs, collected from a glioma patient whose treatment included an IDH1 peptide vaccine. The CDR3 DNA is TGTGCCAGCAGTGAAAGGAGCAACACTGAAGCTTTCTTT. Amino acids: CASSERSNTEAFF.